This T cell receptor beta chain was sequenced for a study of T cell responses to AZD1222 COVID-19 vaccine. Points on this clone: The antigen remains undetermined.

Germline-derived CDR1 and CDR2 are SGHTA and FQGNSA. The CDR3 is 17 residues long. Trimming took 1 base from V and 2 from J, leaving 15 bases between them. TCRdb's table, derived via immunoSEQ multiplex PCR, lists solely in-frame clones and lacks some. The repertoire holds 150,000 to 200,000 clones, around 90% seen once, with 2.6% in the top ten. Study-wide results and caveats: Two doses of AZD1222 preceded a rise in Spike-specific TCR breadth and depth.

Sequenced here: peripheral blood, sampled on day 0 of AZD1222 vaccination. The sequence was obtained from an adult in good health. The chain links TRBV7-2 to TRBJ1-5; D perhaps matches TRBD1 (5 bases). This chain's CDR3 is CASSLELAGDGNQPQHF. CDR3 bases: TGTGCCAGCAGCTTAGAGTTAGCGGGGGATGGCAATCAGCCCCAGCATTTT.